These T cell receptor beta chains were read from a single sample in a study of T cells of healthy individuals. TCRdb re-derived calls from the 5' RACE reads in MiXCR, one entry per CDR3 protein. The sample has around 40,000 distinct CDR3 sequences; 3.5% to 5.5% are singletons. The source of these receptors is a human donor in good health. The CDR3 runs from the conserved cysteine through the conserved F or W. The D gene is left open where the match is weak. Clone size is stated in some rows and not others, as once, few, many or a class when expanded.

j_call v_call d_call clone_size cdr3_aa cdr3_nt
TRBJ1-2 TRBV2 TRBD1 many CASSGDRGLYGYTF TGTGCCAGCAGTGGGGACAGGGGGCTCTATGGCTACACCTTC
TRBJ1-4 TRBV15 . many CATSRGSRSRNEKLFF TGTGCCACCAGCAGAGGTTCGAGAAGCCGAAATGAAAAACTGTTTTTT
TRBJ2-1 TRBV10-3 TRBD1 . CAISEQGVSNEQFF TGTGCCATCAGTGAGCAGGGGGTGAGCAATGAGCAGTTCTTC
TRBJ1-4 TRBV14 TRBD1 many CASSRLQGGGEKLFF TGTGCCAGCAGCCGGCTACAGGGGGGCGGGGAAAAACTGTTTTTT
TRBJ2-2 TRBV30 TRBD2 many CAWRGAGDTGELFF TGTGCCTGGAGGGGAGCGGGGGACACCGGGGAGCTGTTTTTT
TRBJ1-3 TRBV30 TRBD1 few CAWLTGILRNTIYF TGTGCCTGGCTGACAGGGATCCTTCGAAACACCATATATTTT
TRBJ2-7 TRBV29-1 TRBD1 few CSASGTGGSEQYF TGCAGCGCCTCCGGGACAGGGGGCTCCGAGCAGTACTTC
TRBJ2-3 TRBV5-6 . many CASSLGSPVADTQYF TGTGCCAGCAGCTTGGGTAGCCCCGTGGCAGATACGCAGTATTTT
TRBJ1-2 TRBV4-1 . many CASSHPISRVEYGYTF TGCGCCAGCAGCCATCCCATTTCGAGGGTCGAGTATGGCTACACCTTC
TRBJ2-7 TRBV7-6 . many CASSPGLGVSSYEQYF TGTGCCAGCAGCCCCGGCCTCGGGGTGAGCTCCTACGAGCAGTACTTC
TRBJ2-7 TRBV15 . . CATSRLPGLAYEQYF TGTGCCACCAGCAGATTACCGGGACTCGCCTACGAGCAGTACTTC